A single T cell receptor beta chain is shown here with its context. This sample is drawn from a study of cytomegalovirus exposure and HLA in healthy donors. Primers included in the PCR were 60 Vbeta and 13 Jbeta primers. Per the original methods: Tens of millions of unique TCR beta chains, some 11 million shared, were counted in a later analysis. Measured with immunoSEQ multiplex PCR; TCRdb has only the in-frame clones, and not every one. V and J calls and clone size are those listed in that table; D and trimming were worked out from the DNA. The sample has some 200,000 clones; over 65% are singletons. The CDR3 is 16 residues long. From germline, CDR1 is LGHNA and CDR2 YNFKEQ. V lost 2 bases, J lost 8 bases, and 8 bases stayed unmatched.

The TCR was taken from a man younger than 35 in good health and CMV-seronegative. This sequence joins TRBV4-2 and TRBJ2-1, with TRBD2 matching over 11 bases. Material: PBMCs. The CDR3 DNA reads as TGTGCCAGCAGCCAAATAGCGGGAGGGCCTATCTATGAGCAGTTCTTC. This sequence encodes CASSQIAGGPIYEQFF.